Below, one T cell receptor (beta chain) is given with its context. Its antigen target is currently unknown. The input lacks base qualities; no much larger clone sits a single base away. Each collaborating institution followed its own protocols to collect whole blood in K2EDTA tubes. For TCRbeta analysis, collaborators shipped samples as frozen whole blood, isolated PBMCs, or DNA extracted from either of those sample types. The immunoSEQ Assay, a bias-controlled multiplex PCR, was used to amplify TCRbeta CDR3 regions from genomic DNA. The paper's data handling went like this. Nucleated cell counts per sample were estimated from amplification of reference gene primers within the assay. To quantify the absolute abundance of each unique TCRbeta CDR3 rearrangement, sequence reads were collapsed and filtered. Productive Simpson clonality was computed per sample as the square root of Simpson's diversity index over productive rearrangements. This immuneACCESS table, as held by TCRdb, lists in-frame sequences with V and J called but not all clones. Of the missing ones, under half trace to an unresolved V gene in checked studies; the others have no known cause. V, J and clone size are those of that table, while D and trimming were read from the DNA. The sample table shows about 200,000 clones, and about 86% are seen once. The top ten constitute roughly 2% of the sample.

V sheds 3 bases and J sheds 3 bases, leaving 8 bases between their ends. Reading from cysteine to phenylalanine, the CDR3 counts 13 amino acids. Only CDR3 DNA is held: 39 bases, read in frame from base 1. Based on the germline V gene (reference sequence), the CDR1 and CDR2 sequences are PRHDT and FYEKMQ. The data are from a study of blood T cell repertoires in COVID-19 (dated by TCRdb to 2018 to 2021). Background on the whole study: The collaborator samples originated in the United States, Italy and Spain and spanned the acute and convalescent phases of COVID-19. The material from the prospective study consisted of cDNA or gDNA derived from T cells, B-cell-depleted T cells, or PBMCs. Deeply sampled blood TCRbeta repertoires from subjects exposed to, actively infected with, or recovered from COVID-19 were included in the dataset. A freely available public database, intended as a resource for researchers studying the immune response to SARS-CoV-2, is where the repertoires were released. Samples came from the ongoing ImmuneRACE study (first 160 participants) plus 1,254 subjects from 6 global collaborators. The sample metadata nearly always contained a de-identified subject ID, COVID-19 status, age in years and sex. Where HLA class I and class II types were available, the types were taken from metadata supplied by the sample provider, not from assay-based typing.

General findings and caveats noted by the study authors: Clinical and demographic metadata were provided uncurated, with the amount varying by source and participant.

The sample was peripheral blood. The rearranged segments are TRBV13 and TRBJ1-1; the D gene cannot be named for sure. This receptor was identified in a woman aged 45-65 years with acute or convalescent COVID-19. The encoded CDR3 is CASSFFGDTEAFF. The DNA is TGTGCCAGCAGCTTTTTCGGGGACACTGAAGCTTTCTTT.